This T cell receptor beta chain was retrieved from a study of blood T cell repertoires in COVID-19. Repertoires were generated with immunoSEQ multiplex PCR, while TCRdb's copy carries only in-frame clones and drops some. Of tens of thousands of clones in the sample, more than 75% were seen once. CDR3 length: 17 residues. The V gene end was trimmed by 1 base and the J gene end by 4 bases; junction bases not matched to a gene: 8. In germline, CDR1 is SGDLS, CDR2 YYNGEE. The V gene is TRBV9, the J gene TRBJ1-1, with 12 positions matching TRBD1. The origin of this receptor is a human donor in a cohort sampled during active COVID-19. The sequencing input was peripheral blood. This CDR3 is CASSVLGTGGDGTEAFF. As DNA, the CDR3 is TGTGCCAGCAGCGTACTTGGGACAGGGGGCGATGGCACTGAAGCTTTCTTT.